These T cell receptor beta chains were read from a single sample in a study of post-analysis software for immune sequencing data. In TCRdb, the PCR reads were re-called with MiXCR into one record per CDR3 protein. The sample comprises approximately 770,000 distinct CDR3 sequences, about half of which are singletons, and just under 5% rests with the top ten. Sequenced input: blood. All receptors derive from a girl aged 10 to 17 with multiple sclerosis. Each CDR3 is given with its conserved first and last residue. The D gene is left open where the match is weak. Expanded clones get a size class; other rows say once, few or many, or leave the size out.

D	size	J	V	CDR3	DNA
NA	NA	TRBJ2-7	TRBV7-2	CASESPGTYEQYF	TGTGCCAGCGAAAGCCCCGGTACCTACGAGCAGTACTTC
NA	few	TRBJ2-7	TRBV27	CASSLGGPSFYEQYF	TGTGCCAGCAGTTTAGGCGGTCCCTCGTTTTACGAGCAGTACTTC
TRBD1	NA	TRBJ2-3	TRBV7-2	CASGFGQGGDTQYF	TGTGCCAGCGGATTCGGACAGGGGGGAGATACGCAGTATTTT
NA	NA	TRBJ1-2	TRBV4-3	CASSQGIRGTYGYTF	TGCGCCAGCAGCCAAGGCATCAGGGGAACATATGGCTACACCTTC
NA	few	TRBJ2-3	TRBV15	CATGISTDTQYF	TGTGCCACCGGAATTAGCACAGATACGCAGTATTTT
NA	NA	TRBJ2-7	TRBV4-3	CASSQGAGWGLYEQYF	TGCGCCAGCAGCCAAGGCGCGGGGTGGGGATTATACGAGCAGTACTTC
TRBD2	few	TRBJ2-3	TRBV20-1	CSARGQRETDTQYF	TGCAGTGCTAGGGGCCAGCGGGAGACAGATACGCAGTATTTT
NA	NA	TRBJ2-1	TRBV28	CASRPTGGGSEQFF	TGTGCCAGCAGACCAACTGGAGGGGGAAGTGAGCAGTTCTTC
NA	few	TRBJ1-2	TRBV6-1	CASSGVGYGYTF	TGTGCCAGCAGTGGGGTGGGCTATGGCTACACCTTC
NA	few	TRBJ2-7	TRBV10-1	CASSELVSRHEQYF	TGCGCCAGCAGTGAGTTGGTTAGCAGGCACGAGCAGTACTTC